This entry features one T cell receptor beta chain sequence. Its target is not known. The PCR contained 60 Vbeta and 13 Jbeta primers. Sequencing was performed with immunoSEQ multiplex PCR; in TCRdb, only in-frame clones are kept and a portion is missing. The sample has about 160,000 clones. CDR3 length: 15 residues. V shed 2 bases and J 0 bases; nucleotides not matched to a gene: 2. The germline V gene has CDR1 SGHTA and CDR2 FQGNSA. The sample belongs to a study of cytomegalovirus exposure and HLA in healthy donors. Study outcomes and limitations: Sequencing likely caused a cluster of highly shared sequence variants. The authors confirmed in vitro that a few CMV-associated chains were specific for CMV antigens.

The sequencing input was PBMCs. This chain joins TRBV7-2 and TRBJ2-3; TRBD1 matches at 7 bases. The receptor was isolated from an older woman in good health and CMV-seronegative. For the CDR3, the DNA is TGTGCCAGCAGCTTAACGGGACAGAGCACAGATACGCAGTATTTT. The encoded protein is CASSLTGQSTDTQYF.